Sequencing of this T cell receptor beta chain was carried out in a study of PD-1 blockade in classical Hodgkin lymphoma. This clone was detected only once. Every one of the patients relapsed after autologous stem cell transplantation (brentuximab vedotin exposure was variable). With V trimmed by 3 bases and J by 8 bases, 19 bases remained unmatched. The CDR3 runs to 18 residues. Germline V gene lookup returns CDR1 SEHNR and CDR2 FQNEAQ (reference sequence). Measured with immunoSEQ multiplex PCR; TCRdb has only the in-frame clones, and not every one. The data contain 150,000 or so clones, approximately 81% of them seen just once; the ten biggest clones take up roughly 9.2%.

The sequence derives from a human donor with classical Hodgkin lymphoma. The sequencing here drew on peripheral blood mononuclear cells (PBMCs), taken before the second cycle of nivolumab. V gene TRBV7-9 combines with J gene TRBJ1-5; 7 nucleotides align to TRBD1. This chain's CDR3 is CASSFSGGGLMGSEPQHF. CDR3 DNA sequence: TGTGCCAGCAGCTTTTCGGGAGGGGGCTTAATGGGATCAGAGCCCCAGCATTTT.